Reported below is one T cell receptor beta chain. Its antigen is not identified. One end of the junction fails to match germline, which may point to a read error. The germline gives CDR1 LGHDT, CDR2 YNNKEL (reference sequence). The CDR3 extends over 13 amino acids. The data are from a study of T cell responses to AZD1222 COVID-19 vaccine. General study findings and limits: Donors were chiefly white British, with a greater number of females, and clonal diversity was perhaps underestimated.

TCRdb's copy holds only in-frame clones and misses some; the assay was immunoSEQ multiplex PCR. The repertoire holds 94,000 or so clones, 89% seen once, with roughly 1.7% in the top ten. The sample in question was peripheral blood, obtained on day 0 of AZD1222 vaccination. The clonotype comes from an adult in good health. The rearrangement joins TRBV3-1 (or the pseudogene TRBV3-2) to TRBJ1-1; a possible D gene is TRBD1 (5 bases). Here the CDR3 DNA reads TGTGCCAGCAGCAAAGACAGGAACACTGAAGCTTTCTTT. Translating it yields CASSKDRNTEAFF.